This is a list of T cell receptor beta chains from one sample in a study of shared clonotypes between healthy human individuals. Measured with immunoSEQ multiplex PCR; TCRdb has only the in-frame clones, and not every one. The repertoire holds 450,000 or so clones, approximately 80% seen once, with 9.5% to 15% in the top ten. Input material: PBMCs. All receptors derive from a woman aged 40 to 50 in good health. Some clones in this sample may be carry-over from other donors' samples. Each CDR3 is given with its conserved first and last residue. Each record gives: V gene, J gene, D gene, clone size, CDR3 protein, CDR3 DNA. The D gene is left open where the match is weak. Clone size is not always given. Where it is, it says once, few, many or a class for expanded clones.

v_gene: TRBV5-1
j_gene: TRBJ2-1
d_gene: TRBD2
abundance: .
CDR3aa: CASSELAGPNNEQFF
CDR3nt: TGCGCCAGCAGCGAACTAGCGGGACCCAACAATGAGCAGTTCTTC

v_gene: TRBV28
j_gene: TRBJ1-5
d_gene: .
abundance: .
CDR3aa: CASSLLSSPPGPQHF
CDR3nt: TGTGCCAGCAGTTTGCTTAGCAGTCCACCTGGGCCCCAGCATTTT

v_gene: TRBV6-5
j_gene: TRBJ2-3
d_gene: TRBD2
abundance: .
CDR3aa: CASSYSRLAGTDTQYF
CDR3nt: TGTGCCAGCAGTTACTCAAGACTAGCCGGCACAGATACGCAGTATTTT

v_gene: TRBV5-6
j_gene: TRBJ2-7
d_gene: .
abundance: .
CDR3aa: CASSLAPSWVYEQYF
CDR3nt: TGTGCCAGCAGCTTGGCGCCTAGTTGGGTCTACGAGCAGTACTTC

v_gene: TRBV29-1
j_gene: TRBJ2-5
d_gene: TRBD2
abundance: many
CDR3aa: CSVELAGQQYF
CDR3nt: TGCAGCGTTGAATTAGCGGGGCAGCAGTACTTC

v_gene: TRBV5-6
j_gene: TRBJ2-2
d_gene: .
abundance: .
CDR3aa: CASSLGPGLGTGELFF
CDR3nt: TGTGCCAGCAGCTTGGGGCCGGGACTGGGCACCGGGGAGCTGTTTTTT

v_gene: TRBV11-2
j_gene: TRBJ2-2
d_gene: TRBD2
abundance: many
CDR3aa: CASSFGGGANTGELFF
CDR3nt: TGTGCCAGCAGCTTTGGGGGAGGGGCTAACACCGGGGAGCTGTTTTTT

v_gene: TRBV7-2
j_gene: TRBJ1-1
d_gene: .
abundance: .
CDR3aa: CASSSQGYTEAFF
CDR3nt: TGTGCCAGCAGCTCTCAGGGGTACACTGAAGCTTTCTTT

v_gene: TRBV28
j_gene: TRBJ1-1
d_gene: .
abundance: .
CDR3aa: CASSLTAMNTEAFF
CDR3nt: TGTGCCAGCAGCCTGACAGCCATGAACACTGAAGCTTTCTTT

v_gene: TRBV9
j_gene: TRBJ1-1
d_gene: .
abundance: .
CDR3aa: CASSVATANTEAFF
CDR3nt: TGTGCCAGCAGCGTAGCTACAGCGAACACTGAAGCTTTCTTT

v_gene: TRBV28
j_gene: TRBJ2-5
d_gene: TRBD2
abundance: many
CDR3aa: CASSRSGRAVETQYF
CDR3nt: TGTGCCAGCAGTCGTAGCGGGAGGGCCGTTGAGACCCAGTACTTC

v_gene: TRBV5-5
j_gene: TRBJ2-7
d_gene: .
abundance: .
CDR3aa: CASSSGISSYEQYF
CDR3nt: TGTGCCAGCAGCTCCGGCATTAGCTCCTACGAGCAGTACTTC

v_gene: TRBV28
j_gene: TRBJ2-1
d_gene: TRBD2
abundance: .
CDR3aa: CASSSRGHLAGVEQFF
CDR3nt: TGTGCCAGCAGTTCCCGAGGACATCTAGCGGGAGTGGAGCAGTTCTTC

v_gene: TRBV15
j_gene: TRBJ2-7
d_gene: .
abundance: .
CDR3aa: CATSRDLRRTTYEQYF
CDR3nt: TGTGCCACCAGCAGAGATCTTCGCAGGACGACCTACGAGCAGTACTTC

v_gene: TRBV6-5
j_gene: TRBJ2-7
d_gene: .
abundance: .
CDR3aa: CASRRLEGEQYF
CDR3nt: TGTGCCAGCAGGAGATTGGAGGGCGAGCAGTACTTC

v_gene: TRBV30
j_gene: TRBJ2-7
d_gene: .
abundance: .
CDR3aa: CAWSVNRHEQYF
CDR3nt: TGTGCCTGGAGTGTAAACCGCCACGAGCAGTACTTC

v_gene: TRBV7-6
j_gene: TRBJ2-1
d_gene: .
abundance: few
CDR3aa: CASSLVGSPYNEQFF
CDR3nt: TGTGCCAGCAGCTTAGTGGGCAGCCCCTACAATGAGCAGTTCTTC

v_gene: TRBV13
j_gene: TRBJ2-7
d_gene: TRBD2
abundance: .
CDR3aa: CASSFRTSGSALREQYF
CDR3nt: TGTGCCAGCAGCTTCCGGACTAGCGGGAGCGCACTACGCGAGCAGTACTTC

v_gene: TRBV28
j_gene: TRBJ1-1
d_gene: TRBD1
abundance: .
CDR3aa: CASGIGQANTEAFF
CDR3nt: TGTGCCAGCGGAATAGGACAGGCGAACACTGAAGCTTTCTTT

v_gene: TRBV4-1
j_gene: TRBJ2-3
d_gene: TRBD2
abundance: few
CDR3aa: CASSHPGGRAGDTQYF
CDR3nt: TGCGCCAGCAGCCACCCCGGCGGGAGGGCCGGGGATACGCAGTATTTT

v_gene: TRBV30
j_gene: TRBJ2-7
d_gene: .
abundance: many
CDR3aa: CAWSVGQGGPYEQYF
CDR3nt: TGTGCCTGGAGTGTAGGGCAGGGGGGACCCTACGAGCAGTACTTC

v_gene: TRBV9
j_gene: TRBJ1-2
d_gene: .
abundance: .
CDR3aa: CASSVGSGYNYGYTF
CDR3nt: TGTGCCAGCAGCGTAGGTTCGGGATACAACTATGGCTACACCTTC

v_gene: TRBV28
j_gene: TRBJ1-5
d_gene: .
abundance: few
CDR3aa: CASSLLGGFSNQPQHF
CDR3nt: TGTGCCAGCAGTTTGTTGGGCGGATTTAGCAATCAGCCCCAGCATTTT

v_gene: TRBV11-2
j_gene: TRBJ2-7
d_gene: .
abundance: .
CDR3aa: CASWPTKPPYEQYF
CDR3nt: TGTGCCAGCTGGCCGACAAAGCCCCCCTACGAGCAGTACTTC

v_gene: TRBV4-1
j_gene: TRBJ2-1
d_gene: TRBD1
abundance: .
CDR3aa: CASSQDGTGDEQFF
CDR3nt: TGCGCCAGCAGCCAAGACGGGACAGGTGATGAGCAGTTCTTC

v_gene: TRBV30
j_gene: TRBJ2-7
d_gene: .
abundance: .
CDR3aa: CAWIRPYEQYF
CDR3nt: TGTGCCTGGATACGTCCCTACGAGCAGTACTTC

v_gene: TRBV28
j_gene: TRBJ2-7
d_gene: TRBD1
abundance: .
CDR3aa: CASSTPGTVYEQYF
CDR3nt: TGTGCCAGCAGTACACCCGGGACAGTCTACGAGCAGTACTTC

v_gene: TRBV2
j_gene: TRBJ2-1
d_gene: .
abundance: .
CDR3aa: CASRNYNEQFF
CDR3nt: TGTGCCAGCAGAAATTACAATGAGCAGTTCTTC

v_gene: TRBV7-2
j_gene: TRBJ2-7
d_gene: TRBD2
abundance: .
CDR3aa: CASSPQTGGYEQYF
CDR3nt: TGTGCCAGCAGCCCACAGACGGGAGGGTACGAGCAGTACTTC

v_gene: TRBV5-1
j_gene: TRBJ2-4
d_gene: TRBD2
abundance: .
CDR3aa: CASSLAGGREIGIQYF
CDR3nt: TGCGCCAGCAGCTTGGCCGGCGGGAGGGAGATCGGCATTCAGTACTTC

v_gene: TRBV7-8
j_gene: TRBJ1-2
d_gene: .
abundance: .
CDR3aa: CAGLTVNYGYTF
CDR3nt: TGTGCCGGCTTGACAGTCAACTATGGCTACACCTTC

v_gene: TRBV5-1
j_gene: TRBJ2-2
d_gene: TRBD1
abundance: .
CDR3aa: CASSLGQGAELFF
CDR3nt: TGCGCCAGCAGCCTGGGACAGGGGGCGGAGCTGTTTTTT

v_gene: TRBV7-8
j_gene: TRBJ2-7
d_gene: .
abundance: .
CDR3aa: CASSSGTYEQYF
CDR3nt: TGTGCCAGCAGCTCCGGGACGTACGAGCAGTACTTC

v_gene: TRBV7-9
j_gene: TRBJ1-1
d_gene: .
abundance: .
CDR3aa: CASSLGDRANTEAFF
CDR3nt: TGTGCCAGCAGCTTGGGAGACAGAGCGAACACTGAAGCTTTCTTT

v_gene: TRBV21-1
j_gene: TRBJ2-7
d_gene: .
abundance: .
CDR3aa: CASRDRERTYEQYF
CDR3nt: TGTGCCAGTCGGGACAGGGAGAGGACCTACGAGCAGTACTTC

v_gene: TRBV7-7
j_gene: TRBJ1-1
d_gene: .
abundance: .
CDR3aa: CASSRIETPEAFF
CDR3nt: TGTGCCAGCAGTCGGATTGAGACACCTGAAGCTTTCTTT

v_gene: TRBV2
j_gene: TRBJ2-3
d_gene: TRBD2
abundance: few
CDR3aa: CASRDTSGSDTQYF
CDR3nt: TGTGCCAGCAGGGATACTAGCGGATCAGATACGCAGTATTTT

v_gene: TRBV15
j_gene: TRBJ2-5
d_gene: TRBD2
abundance: .
CDR3aa: CATSRGDSGSPETQYF
CDR3nt: TGTGCCACCAGCAGAGGGGATAGCGGGAGTCCAGAGACCCAGTACTTC

v_gene: TRBV7-9
j_gene: TRBJ1-2
d_gene: .
abundance: .
CDR3aa: CASSSLGTAGYTF
CDR3nt: TGTGCCAGCAGCTCCCTCGGGACGGCTGGCTACACCTTC

v_gene: TRBV4-2
j_gene: TRBJ1-5
d_gene: .
abundance: .
CDR3aa: CASSQDSSFRDTNQPQHF
CDR3nt: TGTGCCAGCAGCCAAGATTCCTCTTTCCGGGACACGAATCAGCCCCAGCATTTT

v_gene: TRBV27
j_gene: TRBJ2-1
d_gene: TRBD1
abundance: .
CDR3aa: CASRPGQGAYNEQFF
CDR3nt: TGTGCCAGCAGACCGGGACAGGGGGCTTACAATGAGCAGTTCTTC

v_gene: TRBV11-2
j_gene: TRBJ2-1
d_gene: TRBD2
abundance: many
CDR3aa: CASSRAGGEQFF
CDR3nt: TGTGCCAGCAGCCGGGCGGGGGGTGAGCAGTTCTTC

v_gene: TRBV9
j_gene: TRBJ2-1
d_gene: TRBD2
abundance: once
CDR3aa: CASSVGRAGGLNEQFF
CDR3nt: TGTGCCAGCAGCGTAGGCCGAGCGGGAGGTCTCAATGAGCAGTTCTTC

v_gene: TRBV29-1
j_gene: TRBJ2-7
d_gene: TRBD2
abundance: once
CDR3aa: CSVTAGGRRDEQYF
CDR3nt: TGCAGCGTTACGGCGGGGGGACGAAGGGACGAGCAGTACTTC

v_gene: TRBV27
j_gene: TRBJ1-4
d_gene: .
abundance: once
CDR3aa: CASSFIGGDEKLFF
CDR3nt: TGTGCCAGCAGTTTTATTGGGGGGGATGAAAAACTGTTTTTT

v_gene: TRBV9
j_gene: TRBJ2-7
d_gene: .
abundance: once
CDR3aa: CASSTGINAYEQYF
CDR3nt: TGTGCCAGCAGCACAGGGATTAATGCCTACGAGCAGTACTTC

v_gene: TRBV5-6
j_gene: TRBJ2-3
d_gene: .
abundance: .
CDR3aa: CASSLLGFPTTDTQYF
CDR3nt: TGTGCCAGCAGCTTACTAGGTTTCCCCACCACAGATACGCAGTATTTT

v_gene: TRBV6-5
j_gene: TRBJ1-2
d_gene: .
abundance: .
CDR3aa: CASSRDRTGYTF
CDR3nt: TGTGCCAGCAGTAGAGACAGGACTGGCTACACCTTC

v_gene: TRBV28
j_gene: TRBJ2-7
d_gene: TRBD1
abundance: .
CDR3aa: CASSPLGDRASGEQYF
CDR3nt: TGTGCCAGCAGTCCACTCGGGGACAGGGCCTCGGGGGAGCAGTACTTC

v_gene: TRBV5-4
j_gene: TRBJ1-4
d_gene: TRBD1
abundance: once
CDR3aa: CASSSGGDRDEKLFF
CDR3nt: TGTGCCAGCAGCTCCGGGGGGGACAGGGACGAAAAACTGTTTTTT

v_gene: TRBV7-2
j_gene: TRBJ2-2
d_gene: .
abundance: .
CDR3aa: CASSFTGTFTGELFF
CDR3nt: TGCGCCAGCAGCTTTACCGGGACTTTCACCGGGGAGCTGTTTTTT